This entry describes one TCR beta chain. The sample comes from a study of blood T cell repertoires in COVID-19. The CDR3 has 17 amino acids. Trimming removed 4 bases from V and 4 bases from J; junction bases left unmatched: 13. Per the germline V gene, CDR1 is SNHLY and CDR2 is FYNNEI. The table came from immunoSEQ multiplex PCR; TCRdb's copy has only in-frame clones and leaves some out. Found here are 100,000 or so clones, approximately 80% of them singletons; the top ten hold 10% to 15%. Sequencing was done on a sample of peripheral blood. This receptor was taken from a man aged 50 to 60 with active or convalescent COVID-19. The chain links TRBV2 to TRBJ1-2, with TRBD1 matching over 9 bases. CDR3 DNA: TGTGCCAGCAGTGTTGTGGGACAGGGTACGGTTGGCTATGGCTACACCTTC. It codes for CASSVVGQGTVGYGYTF.